These T cell receptor beta chains were read from a single sample in a study of cytomegalovirus exposure and HLA in healthy donors. TCRdb's copy holds only in-frame clones and misses some; the assay was immunoSEQ multiplex PCR. The data show more than 140,000 clones, roughly four fifths seen once. Specimen: PBMCs. The receptors derive from a man aged 25-40 years in good health and CMV-seropositive. Each CDR3 is given with its conserved first and last residue. Fields, in order: V gene, D gene, clone size, J gene, CDR3 DNA, CDR3 protein. The D gene is left open where the match is weak. Expanded clones get a size class; other rows say once, few or many, or leave the size out.

V: TRBV9; D: TRBD1; size: NA; J: TRBJ2-3; DNA: TGTGCCAGCAGCCGCCAGGGGGCGCATTCAGATACGCAGTATTTT; CDR3: CASSRQGAHSDTQYF
V: TRBV27; D: NA; size: NA; J: TRBJ1-2; DNA: TGTGCCAGCAGTTTCGGGAACCTCATGGATAGCTACACCTTC; CDR3: CASSFGNLMDSYTF
V: TRBV6-5; D: NA; size: once; J: TRBJ2-1; DNA: TGTGCCAGCAGTCCCCTTCCCTACAATGAGCAGTTCTTC; CDR3: CASSPLPYNEQFF
V: TRBV30; D: NA; size: NA; J: TRBJ1-2; DNA: TGTGCCTGGAGTGTTCGGCCTGAGCGCACCTTC; CDR3: CAWSVRPERTF
V: TRBV27; D: TRBD1; size: NA; J: TRBJ1-6; DNA: TGTGCCAGCAGTTTCCCCGGGACAGACTCACCCCTCCACTTT; CDR3: CASSFPGTDSPLHF
V: TRBV6-6; D: NA; size: NA; J: TRBJ2-1; DNA: TGTGCCAGCAGTTACGCGGCGGCCGCGGGGAATGAGCAGTTCTTC; CDR3: CASSYAAAAGNEQFF
V: TRBV6-5; D: TRBD1; size: NA; J: TRBJ1-1; DNA: TGTGCCAGCAGTTACCGACCCGGGACAGGGCGCACTGAAGCTTTCTTT; CDR3: CASSYRPGTGRTEAFF
V: TRBV4-1; D: NA; size: NA; J: TRBJ1-2; DNA: TGCGCCAGCAGCCAAAGCCCCTCGGGAGGAGCGGACTACACCTTC; CDR3: CASSQSPSGGADYTF
V: TRBV28; D: TRBD1; size: NA; J: TRBJ1-5; DNA: TGTGCCAGCAGTTTGGTGGACAGGGACTACCAGCCCCAGCATTTT; CDR3: CASSLVDRDYQPQHF
V: TRBV11-2; D: NA; size: NA; J: TRBJ2-1; DNA: TGTGCCAGCATCGGGCAGGGGCCGGACAATGAGCAGTTCTTC; CDR3: CASIGQGPDNEQFF
V: TRBV11-2; D: NA; size: NA; J: TRBJ2-1; DNA: TGTGCCAGCAGCTTAGATTTCGCGGTTGTTGAGCAGTTCTTC; CDR3: CASSLDFAVVEQFF
V: TRBV9; D: NA; size: NA; J: TRBJ1-1; DNA: TGTGCCAGCAGCCTCATACAGAACACTGAAGCTTTCTTT; CDR3: CASSLIQNTEAFF
V: TRBV6-5; D: NA; size: NA; J: TRBJ1-1; DNA: TGTGCCAGCAGTTTTCCTTCGACGGGGACTGAAGCTTTCTTT; CDR3: CASSFPSTGTEAFF
V: TRBV27; D: NA; size: NA; J: TRBJ2-2; DNA: TGTGCCAGCGGCCAGGCGCCCGGGGAGCTGTTTTTT; CDR3: CASGQAPGELFF
V: TRBV4-1; D: TRBD1; size: NA; J: TRBJ2-7; DNA: TGCGCCAGCAGCCCTCGACAGGGACCCTACGAGCAGTACTTC; CDR3: CASSPRQGPYEQYF
V: TRBV4-3; D: TRBD1; size: NA; J: TRBJ1-1; DNA: TGCGCCAGCAGCCTCTCAAGGACAGGGCGGGCTGAAGCTTTCTTT; CDR3: CASSLSRTGRAEAFF
V: TRBV29-1; D: NA; size: NA; J: TRBJ1-5; DNA: TGCAGCGTTGGCGCGGGAAGCAATCAGCCCCAGCATTTT; CDR3: CSVGAGSNQPQHF
V: TRBV7-8; D: NA; size: NA; J: TRBJ1-1; DNA: TGTGCCAGCAGCTTAGCTCAGGGTTTCACTGAAGCTTTCTTT; CDR3: CASSLAQGFTEAFF
V: TRBV18; D: NA; size: NA; J: TRBJ1-5; DNA: TGTGCCAGCTCACCTTCGGGACTGACTAATCAGCCCCAGCATTTT; CDR3: CASSPSGLTNQPQHF
V: TRBV14; D: NA; size: NA; J: TRBJ1-6; DNA: TGTGCCAGCAGCCAAGAAATTGGCCGAGGGAATTCACCCCTCCACTTT; CDR3: CASSQEIGRGNSPLHF
V: TRBV15; D: NA; size: NA; J: TRBJ2-7; DNA: TGTGCCACCAGCATGGGGCCCGCCATGGCCTACGAGCAGTACTTC; CDR3: CATSMGPAMAYEQYF
V: TRBV27; D: NA; size: NA; J: TRBJ2-7; DNA: TGTGCCAGCAGTCACAATCCTAGCTCCTACGAGCAGTACTTC; CDR3: CASSHNPSSYEQYF
V: TRBV11-2; D: NA; size: NA; J: TRBJ2-5; DNA: TGTGCCAGCAGCTCGTTGCTAGGAGGGGAGACCCAGTACTTC; CDR3: CASSSLLGGETQYF
V: TRBV9; D: NA; size: NA; J: TRBJ2-1; DNA: TGTGCCAGCAGCGTACGAACAGGTGACTACAATGAGCAGTTCTTC; CDR3: CASSVRTGDYNEQFF
V: TRBV27; D: NA; size: NA; J: TRBJ1-3; DNA: TGTGCCAGCAGTCCCTTCAGACAGGCTGGAAACACCATATATTTT; CDR3: CASSPFRQAGNTIYF
V: TRBV25-1; D: NA; size: NA; J: TRBJ2-7; DNA: TGTGCCAGCAGCCTGCGGGACGAGCAGTACTTC; CDR3: CASSLRDEQYF
V: TRBV6-1; D: TRBD2; size: NA; J: TRBJ2-2; DNA: TGTGCCAGCACTGTATTAAGCGGGGCGACCGGGGAGCTGTTTTTT; CDR3: CASTVLSGATGELFF
V: TRBV9; D: NA; size: NA; J: TRBJ2-1; DNA: TGTGCCAGCAGCACCCAGACTGACCCGAATGAGCAGTTCTTC; CDR3: CASSTQTDPNEQFF
V: TRBV11-2; D: NA; size: few; J: TRBJ2-5; DNA: TGTGCCAGCAGCCGGGGGAGAGAGACCCAGTACTTC; CDR3: CASSRGRETQYF
V: TRBV9; D: TRBD2; size: NA; J: TRBJ2-1; DNA: TGTGCCAGCAGCGTAGTTAGCGGTAGCGGGATAGAGGAGCAGTTCTTC; CDR3: CASSVVSGSGIEEQFF
V: TRBV5-1; D: NA; size: once; J: TRBJ1-4; DNA: TGCGCCAGCAGTCTAGATGGGGAGCTGGGTGAAAAACTGTTTTTT; CDR3: CASSLDGELGEKLFF
V: TRBV9; D: NA; size: NA; J: TRBJ2-7; DNA: TGTGCCAGCAGCGTAGGGGATGAGGGGGCCTACGAGCAGTACTTC; CDR3: CASSVGDEGAYEQYF
V: TRBV7-2; D: NA; size: NA; J: TRBJ1-5; DNA: TGTGCCAGCTCGACACAGGGCGGGCAGCCCCAGCATTTT; CDR3: CASSTQGGQPQHF
V: TRBV30; D: TRBD1; size: NA; J: TRBJ1-1; DNA: TGTGCCTGGGACAGGGTGAACACTGAAGCTTTCTTT; CDR3: CAWDRVNTEAFF
V: TRBV15; D: NA; size: NA; J: TRBJ2-5; DNA: TGTGCCACCAGCCGCGGGGCTTCGGGGACCCAGTACTTC; CDR3: CATSRGASGTQYF
V: TRBV11-2; D: NA; size: NA; J: TRBJ2-5; DNA: TGTGCCAGCAGCCCGAACAGGGCGACGGAGACCCAGTACTTC; CDR3: CASSPNRATETQYF
V: TRBV29-1; D: NA; size: NA; J: TRBJ1-1; DNA: TGCAGCGTTGTACAGGTGAACACTGAAGCTTTCTTT; CDR3: CSVVQVNTEAFF
V: TRBV27; D: TRBD2; size: NA; J: TRBJ2-3; DNA: TGTGCCAGCAGTTCTTTAGCGGGAGGGGACACGCAGTATTTT; CDR3: CASSSLAGGDTQYF
V: TRBV6-4; D: NA; size: NA; J: TRBJ2-3; DNA: TGTGCCAGCAGTGACGGCGGGATCGACACAGATACGCAGTATTTT; CDR3: CASSDGGIDTDTQYF
V: TRBV30; D: TRBD2; size: NA; J: TRBJ2-2; DNA: TGTGCCTGGAGGAATAGCGGGGGCACCGGGGAGTTGTTTTTT; CDR3: CAWRNSGGTGELFF
V: TRBV28; D: NA; size: NA; J: TRBJ2-7; DNA: TGTGCCAGCAGCACTATCAGGGTCGACGAGCAGTACTTC; CDR3: CASSTIRVDEQYF
V: TRBV28; D: NA; size: NA; J: TRBJ1-5; DNA: TGTGCCACCCAGAGACTTGGCAATCAGCCCCAGCATTTT; CDR3: CATQRLGNQPQHF